These T cell receptor beta chains were read from a single sample in a study of blood T cell repertoires in COVID-19. Repertoires were generated with immunoSEQ multiplex PCR, while TCRdb's copy carries only in-frame clones and drops some. The sample yields more than 200,000 clones, roughly 88% seen once. Sequenced sample: PBMCs or T cells enriched from blood (not recorded which). The receptors here all came from a woman under 40 who had been exposed to COVID-19. Both conserved end residues are part of each CDR3. D genes are given only for firm matches. Where a row states a size, it is once, few, many or the class of an expanded clone; other rows omit it.

clone size: .
J gene: TRBJ1-4
V gene: TRBV7-9
D gene: .
CDR3 protein: CASSWWGDEKLFF
CDR3 DNA: TGTGCCAGCAGCTGGTGGGGGGACGAAAAACTGTTTTTT

clone size: once
J gene: TRBJ2-3
V gene: TRBV5-1
D gene: TRBD2
CDR3 protein: CASSLLSSGSGDTQYF
CDR3 DNA: TGCGCCAGCAGCTTGTTGTCTAGCGGGAGTGGGGATACGCAGTATTTT

clone size: .
J gene: TRBJ2-5
V gene: TRBV6-5
D gene: TRBD1
CDR3 protein: CASSLDRVRETQYF
CDR3 DNA: TGTGCCAGCAGTTTGGACAGGGTTCGGGAGACCCAGTACTTC

clone size: .
J gene: TRBJ1-3
V gene: TRBV29-1
D gene: .
CDR3 protein: CSVFAGNTIYF
CDR3 DNA: TGCAGCGTTTTTGCGGGAAACACCATATATTTT

clone size: .
J gene: TRBJ1-1
V gene: TRBV28
D gene: .
CDR3 protein: CASGIQPGNTEAFF
CDR3 DNA: TGTGCCAGCGGAATCCAGCCAGGGAACACTGAAGCTTTCTTT

clone size: .
J gene: TRBJ1-2
V gene: TRBV29-1
D gene: .
CDR3 protein: CSVHQGSYGYTF
CDR3 DNA: TGCAGCGTTCATCAGGGTAGCTATGGCTACACCTTC

clone size: once
J gene: TRBJ2-7
V gene: TRBV7-9
D gene: TRBD2
CDR3 protein: CASRPRTSESSYEQYF
CDR3 DNA: TGTGCCAGCAGACCGAGGACTAGCGAGAGCTCCTACGAGCAGTACTTC

clone size: .
J gene: TRBJ2-7
V gene: TRBV7-6
D gene: .
CDR3 protein: CASSLGGGGAYEQYF
CDR3 DNA: TGTGCCAGCAGCTTAGGGGGAGGCGGAGCCTACGAGCAGTACTTC

clone size: .
J gene: TRBJ2-4
V gene: TRBV2
D gene: TRBD1
CDR3 protein: CASSDEGARAKNIQYF
CDR3 DNA: TGTGCCAGCAGTGATGAGGGGGCTCGCGCCAAAAACATTCAGTACTTC

clone size: once
J gene: TRBJ1-1
V gene: TRBV7-9
D gene: .
CDR3 protein: CASSLGQGVKNTEAFF
CDR3 DNA: TGTGCCAGCAGCTTAGGTCAGGGCGTGAAGAACACTGAAGCTTTCTTT